The subject of this entry is one TCR beta chain. Its antigen remains unknown. This sample stems from a study of cytomegalovirus exposure and HLA in healthy donors. Notes on the study in general: The study flagged around 160 TCR beta chains as cytomegalovirus-associated.

It was with 60 Vbeta and 13 Jbeta primers that the PCR ran. TCRdb's copy holds only in-frame clones and misses some; the assay was immunoSEQ multiplex PCR. The sample includes around 58,000 clones, roughly 71% seen only once; the top ten take 30% to 40%. The CDR3 covers 15 residues. The junction had 5 bases not matched to a gene; V was cut back by 2 bases and J by 2 bases. Germline V lookup: CDR1 WSHSY, CDR2 SAAADI. The clonotype comes from a man between 40 and 49 years old in good health and CMV-seropositive. Input material: PBMCs. This chain joins TRBV10-2 and TRBJ2-7, with TRBD2 matching over 8 bases. CDR3 in amino acids: CASSEAGGRTYEQYF. CDR3 nucleotides: TGCGCCAGCAGTGAGGCGGGGGGTAGGACCTACGAGCAGTACTTC.